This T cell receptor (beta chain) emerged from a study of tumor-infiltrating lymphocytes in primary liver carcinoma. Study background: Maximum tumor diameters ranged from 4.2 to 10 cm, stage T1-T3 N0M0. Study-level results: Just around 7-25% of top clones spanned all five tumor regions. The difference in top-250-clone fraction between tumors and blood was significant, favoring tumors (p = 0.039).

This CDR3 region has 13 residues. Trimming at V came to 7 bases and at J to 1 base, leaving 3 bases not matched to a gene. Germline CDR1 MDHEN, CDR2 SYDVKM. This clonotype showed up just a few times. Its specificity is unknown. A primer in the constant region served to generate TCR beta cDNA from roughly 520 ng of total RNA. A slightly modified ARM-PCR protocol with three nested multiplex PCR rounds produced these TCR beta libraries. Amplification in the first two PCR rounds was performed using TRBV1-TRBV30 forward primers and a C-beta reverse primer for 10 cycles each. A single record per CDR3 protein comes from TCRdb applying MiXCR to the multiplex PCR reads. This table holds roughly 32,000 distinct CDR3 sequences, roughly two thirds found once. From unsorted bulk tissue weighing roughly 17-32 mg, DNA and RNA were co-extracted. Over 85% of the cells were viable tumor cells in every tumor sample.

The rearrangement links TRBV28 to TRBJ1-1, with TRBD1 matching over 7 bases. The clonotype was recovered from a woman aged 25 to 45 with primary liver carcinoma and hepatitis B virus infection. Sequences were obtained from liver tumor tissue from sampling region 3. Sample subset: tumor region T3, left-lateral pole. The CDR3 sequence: CASNAGGNTEAFF. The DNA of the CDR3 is TGTGCCAGCAATGCAGGGGGGAACACTGAAGCTTTCTTT.